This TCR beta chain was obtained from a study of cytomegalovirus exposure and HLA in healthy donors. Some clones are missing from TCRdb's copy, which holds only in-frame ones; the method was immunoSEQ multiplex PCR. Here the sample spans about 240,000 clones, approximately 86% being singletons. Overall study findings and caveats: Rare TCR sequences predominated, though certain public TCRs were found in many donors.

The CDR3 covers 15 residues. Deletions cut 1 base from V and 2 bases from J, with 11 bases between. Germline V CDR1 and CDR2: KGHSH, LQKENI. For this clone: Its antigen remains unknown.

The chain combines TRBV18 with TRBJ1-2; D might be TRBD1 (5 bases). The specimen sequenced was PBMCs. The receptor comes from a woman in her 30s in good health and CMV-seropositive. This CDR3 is CASSPLGGENYGYTF. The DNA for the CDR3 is TGTGCCAGCTCACCACTTGGGGGGGAGAACTATGGCTACACCTTC.